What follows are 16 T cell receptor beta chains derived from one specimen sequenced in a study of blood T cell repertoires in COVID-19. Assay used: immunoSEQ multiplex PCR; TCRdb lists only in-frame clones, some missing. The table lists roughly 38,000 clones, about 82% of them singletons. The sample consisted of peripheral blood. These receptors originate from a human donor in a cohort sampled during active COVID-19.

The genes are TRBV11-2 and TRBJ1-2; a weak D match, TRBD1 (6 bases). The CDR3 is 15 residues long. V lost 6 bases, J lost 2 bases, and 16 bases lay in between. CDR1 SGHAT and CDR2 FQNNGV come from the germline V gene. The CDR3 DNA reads TGTGCCAGCAGTAACACCGGGACAAGAAACTATGGCTACACCTTC. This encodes CASSNTGTRNYGYTF.

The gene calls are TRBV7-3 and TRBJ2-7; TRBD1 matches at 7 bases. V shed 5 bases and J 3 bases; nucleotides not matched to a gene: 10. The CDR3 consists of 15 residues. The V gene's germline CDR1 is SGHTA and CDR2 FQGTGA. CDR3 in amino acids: CASSRDSTFFYEQYF. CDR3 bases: TGTGCCAGCAGCCGGGACAGCACCTTCTTCTACGAGCAGTACTTC.

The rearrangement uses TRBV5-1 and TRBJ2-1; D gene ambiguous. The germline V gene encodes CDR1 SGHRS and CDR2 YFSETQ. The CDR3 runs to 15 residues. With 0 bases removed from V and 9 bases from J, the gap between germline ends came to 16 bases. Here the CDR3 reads CASSLDGFQPGEQFF. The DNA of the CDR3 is TGCGCCAGCAGCTTGGATGGATTCCAACCGGGTGAGCAGTTCTTC.

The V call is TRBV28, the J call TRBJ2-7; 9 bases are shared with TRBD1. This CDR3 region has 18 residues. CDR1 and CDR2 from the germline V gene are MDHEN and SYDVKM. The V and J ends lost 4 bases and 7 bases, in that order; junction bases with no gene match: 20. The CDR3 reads CASSSSRAGLTGGGEQYF. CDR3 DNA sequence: TGTGCCAGCAGTTCCTCCCGTGCGGGGTTGACAGGGGGTGGAGAGCAGTACTTC.

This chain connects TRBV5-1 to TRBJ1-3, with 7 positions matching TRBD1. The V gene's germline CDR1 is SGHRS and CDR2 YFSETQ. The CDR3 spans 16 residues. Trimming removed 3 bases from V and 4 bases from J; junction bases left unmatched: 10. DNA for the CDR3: TGCGCCAGCAGCTCCCAGACAGGGACCTCGGGAAACACCATATATTTT. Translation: CASSSQTGTSGNTIYF. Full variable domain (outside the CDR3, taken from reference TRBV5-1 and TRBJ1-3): KAGVTQTPRYLIKTRGQQVTLSCSPISGHRSVSWYQQTPGQGLQFLFEYFSETQRNKGNFPGRFSGRQFSNSRSEMNVSTLELGDSALYLCASSSQTGTSGNTIYFGEGSWLTVV.

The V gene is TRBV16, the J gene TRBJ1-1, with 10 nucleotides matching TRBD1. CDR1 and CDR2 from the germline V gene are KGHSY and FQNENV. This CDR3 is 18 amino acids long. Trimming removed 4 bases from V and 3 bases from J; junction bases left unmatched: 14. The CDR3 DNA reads TGTGCCAGCAGCCGACGACAGGGGGCGAGAGGAAGGGACACTGAAGCTTTCTTT. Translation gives CASSRRQGARGRDTEAFF.

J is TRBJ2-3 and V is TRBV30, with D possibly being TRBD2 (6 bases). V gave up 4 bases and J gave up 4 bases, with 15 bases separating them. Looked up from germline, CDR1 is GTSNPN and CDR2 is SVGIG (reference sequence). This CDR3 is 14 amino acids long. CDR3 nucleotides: TGTGCCTGGACGCGGGGTCTGTTGGCAGATACGCAGTATTTT. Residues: CAWTRGLLADTQYF.

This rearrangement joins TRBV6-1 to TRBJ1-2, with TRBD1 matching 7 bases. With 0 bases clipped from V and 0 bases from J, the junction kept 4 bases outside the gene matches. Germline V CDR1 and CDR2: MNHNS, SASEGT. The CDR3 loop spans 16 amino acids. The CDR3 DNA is TGTGCCAGCAGTGAAGCGGACAGGCCTTCTAACTATGGCTACACCTTC. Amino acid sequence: CASSEADRPSNYGYTF.

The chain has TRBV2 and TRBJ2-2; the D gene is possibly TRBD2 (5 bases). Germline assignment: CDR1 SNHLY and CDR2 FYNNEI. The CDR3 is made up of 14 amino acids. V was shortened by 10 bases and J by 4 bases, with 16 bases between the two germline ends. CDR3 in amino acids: CAISRGRTTGELFF. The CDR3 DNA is TGTGCCATCAGCCGAGGGCGTACCACCGGGGAGCTGTTTTTT.

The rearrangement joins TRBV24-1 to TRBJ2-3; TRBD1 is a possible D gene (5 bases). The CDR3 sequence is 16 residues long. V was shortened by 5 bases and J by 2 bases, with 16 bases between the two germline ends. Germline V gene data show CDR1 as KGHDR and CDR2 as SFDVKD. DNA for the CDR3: TGTGCCACCAGTGTCCCAGACAGTGAGCTCACAGATACGCAGTATTTT. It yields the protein CATSVPDSELTDTQYF.

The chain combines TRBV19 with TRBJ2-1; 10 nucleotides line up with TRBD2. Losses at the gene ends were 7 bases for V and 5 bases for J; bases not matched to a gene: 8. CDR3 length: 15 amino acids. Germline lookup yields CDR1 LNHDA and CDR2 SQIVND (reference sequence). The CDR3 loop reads CASILDSGGNNEQFF. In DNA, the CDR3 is TGTGCCAGTATCCTAGATAGCGGGGGGAACAATGAGCAGTTCTTC.

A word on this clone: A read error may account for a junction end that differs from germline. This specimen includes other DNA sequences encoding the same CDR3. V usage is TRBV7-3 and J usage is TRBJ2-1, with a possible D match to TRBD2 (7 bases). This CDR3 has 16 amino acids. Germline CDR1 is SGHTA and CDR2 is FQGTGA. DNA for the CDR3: TGTGCCAGCAGTCCCCCGGGGGGCACCTCCTACAATGAACAGTTCTTC. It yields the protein CASSPPGGTSYNEQFF.

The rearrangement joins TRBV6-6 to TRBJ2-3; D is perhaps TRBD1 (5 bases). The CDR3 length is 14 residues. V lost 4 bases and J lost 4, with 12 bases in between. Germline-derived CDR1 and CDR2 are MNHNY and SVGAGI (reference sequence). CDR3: CASSLQGGADTQYF. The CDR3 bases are TGTGCCAGCAGTTTGCAGGGTGGGGCAGATACGCAGTATTTT.

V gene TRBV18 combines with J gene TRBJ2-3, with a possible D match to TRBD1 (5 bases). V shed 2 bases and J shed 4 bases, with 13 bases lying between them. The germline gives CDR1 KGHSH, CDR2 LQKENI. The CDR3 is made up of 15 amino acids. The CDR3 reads CASSPSLGVADTQYF. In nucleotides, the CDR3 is TGTGCCAGCTCACCAAGTTTAGGGGTTGCAGATACGCAGTATTTT.

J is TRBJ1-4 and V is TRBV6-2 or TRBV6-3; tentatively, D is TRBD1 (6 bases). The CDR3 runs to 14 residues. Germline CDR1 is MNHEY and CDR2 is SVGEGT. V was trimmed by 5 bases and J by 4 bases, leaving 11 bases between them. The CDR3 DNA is TGTGCCAGCAGTCGGACAGCAATTAATGAAAAACTGTTTTTT. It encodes CASSRTAINEKLFF.

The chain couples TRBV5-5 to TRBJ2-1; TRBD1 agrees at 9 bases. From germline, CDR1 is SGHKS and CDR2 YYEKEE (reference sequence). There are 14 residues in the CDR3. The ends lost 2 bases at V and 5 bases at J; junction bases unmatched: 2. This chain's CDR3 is CASSFRQGDNEQFF. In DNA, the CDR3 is TGTGCCAGCAGCTTTCGACAGGGGGACAATGAGCAGTTCTTC.